This T cell receptor beta chain originates from a study of T cells in Graves' hyperthyroidism and ophthalmopathy. Study outcomes and limitations: Ophthalmopathy prediction by the model preceded onset by a median roughly 6 months.

Germline lookup yields CDR1 SGHTS and CDR2 YDEGEE. V was trimmed by 7 bases and J by 5 bases, leaving 18 bases between them. This CDR3 is 14 amino acids long. Amplified regions were TCR beta CDR3 sequences from RNA transcripts. RT-PCR in the first round (using the HTBI primer set) targeted the TCR CDR3. TCRdb recomputed calls from the multiplex PCR reads with MiXCR, one row per CDR3 protein. There are under 450,000 distinct CDR3 sequences in the sample; more than 15% occur only once, and around 7% lies in the top ten. This clonotype has a count of ten or more. No antigen is known for it. Graves' hyperthyroidism was deemed stable given no ophthalmopathy progression within 18 months. Researchers barred patients who had uncontrolled infection, other autoimmune disease, pregnancy or lactation. 10 ml fresh peripheral blood yielded the PBMCs.

J is TRBJ2-5 and V is TRBV5-8; D is perhaps TRBD1 or TRBD2 (5 bases each). The receptor comes from a woman aged 18-29 years with Graves' hyperthyroidism. The sequenced sample consisted of blood. The chain's CDR3 is CASSPVRGVETQYF. The DNA for the CDR3 is TGTGCCAGCTCCCCGGTTAGAGGGGTTGAGACCCAGTACTTC.